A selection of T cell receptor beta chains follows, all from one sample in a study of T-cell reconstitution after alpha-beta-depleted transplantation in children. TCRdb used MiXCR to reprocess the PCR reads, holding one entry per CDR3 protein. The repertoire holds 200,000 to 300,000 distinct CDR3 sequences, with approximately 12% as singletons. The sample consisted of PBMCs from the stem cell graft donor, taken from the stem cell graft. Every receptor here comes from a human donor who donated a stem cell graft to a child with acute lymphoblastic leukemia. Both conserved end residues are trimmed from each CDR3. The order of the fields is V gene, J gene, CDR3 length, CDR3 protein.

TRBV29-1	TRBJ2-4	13	SVVRLGGAKNIQY
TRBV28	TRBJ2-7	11	ASSSTGDGRQY
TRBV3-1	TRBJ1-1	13	AICFRAGGNTEAF
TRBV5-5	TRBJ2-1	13	ARGPGVLCYNEQF
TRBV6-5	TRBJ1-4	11	ASSRGTNEKLF
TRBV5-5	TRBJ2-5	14	ASSHDRQGARETQY
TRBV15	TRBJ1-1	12	ATSTETGSAEAF
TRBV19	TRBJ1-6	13	ASSRGDLENSPLH
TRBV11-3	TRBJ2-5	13	ASSFGLEKGETQY
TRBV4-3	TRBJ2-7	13	ASSLGASVTYEQY
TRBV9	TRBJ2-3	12	ASSVAVATDTQY
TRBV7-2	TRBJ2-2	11	ASSGLRHGELF
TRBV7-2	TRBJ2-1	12	ASSSPPVGLSMI
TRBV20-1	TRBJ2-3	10	SARAGTDTQY
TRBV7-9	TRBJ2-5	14	ASSLALGTEKETQY
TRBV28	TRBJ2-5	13	ASSSGTGGKETQY
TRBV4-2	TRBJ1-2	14	ASSQDGTDTNYGYT
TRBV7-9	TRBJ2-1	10	ASSVGLREQF
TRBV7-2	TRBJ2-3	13	ASSLGGGRADTQY
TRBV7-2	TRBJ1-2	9	ASLGNYGYT
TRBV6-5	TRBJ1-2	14	ASSYGQVLVGYGYT
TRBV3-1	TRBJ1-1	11	AAGQGGRTEAF